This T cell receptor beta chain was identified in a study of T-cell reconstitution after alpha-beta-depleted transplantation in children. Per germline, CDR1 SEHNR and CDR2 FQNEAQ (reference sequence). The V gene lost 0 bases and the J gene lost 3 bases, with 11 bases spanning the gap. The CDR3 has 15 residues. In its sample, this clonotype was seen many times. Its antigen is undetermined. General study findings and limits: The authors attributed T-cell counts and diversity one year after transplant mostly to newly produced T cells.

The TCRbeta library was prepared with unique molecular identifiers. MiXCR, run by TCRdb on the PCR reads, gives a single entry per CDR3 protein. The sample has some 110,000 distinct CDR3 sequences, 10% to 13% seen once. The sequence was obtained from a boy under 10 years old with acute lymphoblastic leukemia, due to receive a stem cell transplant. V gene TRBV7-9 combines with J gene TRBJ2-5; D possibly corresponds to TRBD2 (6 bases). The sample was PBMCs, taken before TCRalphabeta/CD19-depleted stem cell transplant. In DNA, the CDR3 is TGTGCCAGCAGCTTAGCCCTAGCGCGTGAAGAGACCCAGTACTTC. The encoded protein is CASSLALAREETQYF.